A selection of T cell receptor beta chains follows, all from one sample in a study of blood T cell repertoires in COVID-19. The protocol was immunoSEQ multiplex PCR, while the TCRdb copy is restricted to in-frame clones and leaves out a portion. The repertoire holds 95,000 to 120,000 clones, more than 80% seen once, with roughly 8.1% in the top ten. The sample comprised peripheral blood. Receptors originate from a middle-aged woman with acute or convalescent COVID-19. Each CDR3 is given with its conserved first and last residue. D genes are given only for firm matches. The listing skips clone size in some rows; elsewhere it reads once, few, many or a size class.

>TRBV7-3|TRBJ2-3|NA|NA
CASSLFGVTSTDTQYF
TGTGCCAGCAGCTTATTCGGGGTGACTAGCACAGATACGCAGTATTTT
>TRBV12-3/TRBV12-4|TRBJ1-1|few|NA
CASSLGGHTEAFF
TGTGCCAGCAGTTTAGGGGGGCACACTGAAGCTTTCTTT
>TRBV7-6|TRBJ2-4|NA|TRBD2
CASSLGGGGHKNIQYF
TGTGCCAGCAGCTTAGGCGGGGGGGGACACAAAAACATTCAGTACTTC
>TRBV7-2|TRBJ1-2|NA|NA
CASSPRWADALYGYTF
TGTGCCAGCAGCCCTCGGTGGGCAGATGCTCTCTATGGCTACACCTTC
>TRBV7-8|TRBJ2-3|NA|NA
CASTLRSRVGHTDTQYF
TGTGCCAGCACCCTAAGGTCCAGGGTGGGGCACACAGATACGCAGTATTTT
>TRBV6-5|TRBJ2-1|NA|TRBD1
CASSHTGQPYNEQFF
TGTGCCAGCAGCCATACGGGACAGCCTTACAATGAGCAGTTCTTC
>TRBV30|TRBJ1-2|NA|TRBD1
CAWDRGRSNYGYTF
TGTGCCTGGGACAGGGGGCGATCGAACTATGGCTACACCTTC
>TRBV6-5|TRBJ2-7|NA|NA
CASRDYRDILYEQYF
TGTGCCAGCAGGGATTACCGGGACATACTCTACGAGCAGTACTTC
>TRBV7-3|TRBJ2-7|NA|TRBD1
CASSFQGAHEQYF
TGTGCCAGCAGCTTCCAGGGGGCCCACGAGCAGTACTTC
>TRBV13|TRBJ1-2|NA|NA
CASSFPDDGYTF
TGTGCCAGCAGCTTTCCAGATGATGGCTACACCTTC
>TRBV27|TRBJ1-3|NA|NA
CASSSGQGNTIYF
TGTGCCAGCAGTTCCGGACAGGGAAACACCATATATTTT
>TRBV7-6|TRBJ2-2|NA|NA
CASSLSTGLRTGELFF
TGTGCCAGCAGCCTATCGACAGGTTTAAGAACCGGGGAGCTGTTTTTT
>TRBV7-2|TRBJ1-1|NA|TRBD1
CASSLGTGDAFF
TGTGCCAGCAGCTTAGGGACAGGGGATGCTTTCTTT
>TRBV7-3|TRBJ2-1|NA|TRBD2
CASSLSGGPYNEQFF
TGTGCCAGCAGCTTATCGGGGGGTCCCTACAATGAGCAGTTCTTC
>TRBV5-1|TRBJ2-7|NA|TRBD1
CASSRQGYEQYF
TGCGCCAGTTCAAGACAGGGGTACGAGCAGTACTTC
>TRBV5-4|TRBJ2-1|NA|TRBD1
CASSLGQGSYNEQFF
TGTGCCAGCAGCTTGGGACAGGGGTCCTACAATGAGCAGTTCTTC
>TRBV18|TRBJ1-2|NA|TRBD1
CASSLETGGYGYTF
TGTGCCAGCTCACTCGAGACAGGGGGCTATGGCTACACCTTC
>TRBV6-2/TRBV6-3|TRBJ1-5|NA|TRBD1
CASSQDRVGQPQHF
TGTGCCAGCAGCCAGGACAGGGTGGGTCAGCCCCAGCATTTT